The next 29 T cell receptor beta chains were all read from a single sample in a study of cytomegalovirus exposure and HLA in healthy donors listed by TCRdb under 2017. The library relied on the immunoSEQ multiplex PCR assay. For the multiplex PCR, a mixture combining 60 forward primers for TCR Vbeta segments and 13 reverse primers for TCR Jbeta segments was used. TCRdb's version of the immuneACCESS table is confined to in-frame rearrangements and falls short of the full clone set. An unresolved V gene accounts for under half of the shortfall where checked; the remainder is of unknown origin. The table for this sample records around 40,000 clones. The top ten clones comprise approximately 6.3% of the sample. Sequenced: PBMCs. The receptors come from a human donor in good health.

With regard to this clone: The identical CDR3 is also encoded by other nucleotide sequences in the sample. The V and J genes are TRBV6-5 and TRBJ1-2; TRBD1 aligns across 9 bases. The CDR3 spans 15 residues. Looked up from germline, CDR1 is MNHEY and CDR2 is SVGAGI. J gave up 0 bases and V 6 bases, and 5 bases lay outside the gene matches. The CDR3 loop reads CASRRQGDPNYGYTF. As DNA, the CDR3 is TGTGCCAGCAGACGACAGGGGGATCCTAACTATGGCTACACCTTC.

In DNA, the CDR3 is TGCGCCAGCAGCCAAGATTTAAACAGGGCAAGGTGGCAGTATTTT. It specifies CASSQDLNRARWQYF. The gene calls are TRBV4-1 and TRBJ2-3; D is possibly TRBD1 (6 bases). The V and J ends lost 0 bases and 11 bases respectively, with 18 bases between them. Germline values: CDR1 MGHRA, CDR2 YSYEKL. The CDR3 has 15 residues.

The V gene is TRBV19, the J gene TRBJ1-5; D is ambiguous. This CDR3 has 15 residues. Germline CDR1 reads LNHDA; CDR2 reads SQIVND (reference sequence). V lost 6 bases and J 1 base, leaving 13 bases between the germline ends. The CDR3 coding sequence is TGTGCCAGTAGAAACCAGTGGAGAAGCAATCAGCCCCAGCATTTT. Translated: CASRNQWRSNQPQHF.

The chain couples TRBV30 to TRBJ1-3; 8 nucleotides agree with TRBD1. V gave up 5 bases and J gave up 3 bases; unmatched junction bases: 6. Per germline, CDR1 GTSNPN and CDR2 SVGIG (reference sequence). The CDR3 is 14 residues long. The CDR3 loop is CAWATGEGGNTIYF. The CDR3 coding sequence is TGTGCCTGGGCGACAGGGGAGGGTGGAAACACCATATATTTT. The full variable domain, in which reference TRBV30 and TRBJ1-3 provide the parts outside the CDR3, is SQTIHQWPATLVQPVGSPLSLECTVEGTSNPNLYWYRQAAGRGLQLLFYSVGIGQISSEVPQNLSASRPQDRQFILSSKKLLLSDSGFYLCAWATGEGGNTIYFGEGSWLTVV.

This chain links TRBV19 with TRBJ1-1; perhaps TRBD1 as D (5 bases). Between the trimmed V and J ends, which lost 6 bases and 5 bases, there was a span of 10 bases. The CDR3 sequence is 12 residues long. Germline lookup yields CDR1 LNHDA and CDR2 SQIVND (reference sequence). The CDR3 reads CASRIGGTEAFF. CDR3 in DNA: TGTGCCAGTAGAATCGGGGGGACTGAAGCTTTCTTT.

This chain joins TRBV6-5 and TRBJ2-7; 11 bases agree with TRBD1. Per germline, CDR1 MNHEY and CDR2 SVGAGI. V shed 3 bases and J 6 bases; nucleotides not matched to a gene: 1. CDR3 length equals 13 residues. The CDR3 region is CASSYGTGGEQYF. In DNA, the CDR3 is TGTGCCAGCAGTTATGGGACAGGGGGCGAGCAGTACTTC.

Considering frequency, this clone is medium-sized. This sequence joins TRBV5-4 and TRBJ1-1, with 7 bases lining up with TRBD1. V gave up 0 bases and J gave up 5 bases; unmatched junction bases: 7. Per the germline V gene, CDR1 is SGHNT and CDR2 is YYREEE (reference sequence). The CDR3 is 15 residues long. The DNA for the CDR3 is TGTGCCAGCAGCTTGGAGGGGGCCCGAGGAACTGAAGCTTTCTTT. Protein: CASSLEGARGTEAFF.

The CDR3 reads CASSLGGVSPLHF. In DNA, the CDR3 is TGTGCCAGCAGCTTAGGAGGAGTTTCACCCCTCCACTTT. The rearrangement uses TRBV7-9 and TRBJ1-6, with D unclear. Germline-derived CDR1 and CDR2 are SEHNR and FQNEAQ (reference sequence). The germline V and J ends were trimmed by 1 base and 9 bases, with 7 bases remaining between them. The CDR3 contains 13 residues.

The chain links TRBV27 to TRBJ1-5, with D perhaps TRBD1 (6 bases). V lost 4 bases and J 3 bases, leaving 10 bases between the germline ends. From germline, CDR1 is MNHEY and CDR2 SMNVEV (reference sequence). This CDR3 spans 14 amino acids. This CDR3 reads CASSSQGLNQPQHF. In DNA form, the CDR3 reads TGTGCCAGCAGTTCACAGGGCCTCAATCAGCCCCAGCATTTT.

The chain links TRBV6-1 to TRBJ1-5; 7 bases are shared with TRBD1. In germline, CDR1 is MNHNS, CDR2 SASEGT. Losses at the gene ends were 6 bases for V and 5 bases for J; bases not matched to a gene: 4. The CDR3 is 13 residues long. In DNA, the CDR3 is TGTGCCAGCAGGGGGACAGCGGATCAGCCCCAGCATTTT. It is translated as CASRGTADQPQHF.

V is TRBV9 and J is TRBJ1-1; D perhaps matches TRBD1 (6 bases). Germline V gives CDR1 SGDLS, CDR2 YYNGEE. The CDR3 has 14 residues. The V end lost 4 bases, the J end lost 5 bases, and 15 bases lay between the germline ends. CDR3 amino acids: CASSPTGSVTEAFF. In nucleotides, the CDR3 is TGTGCCAGCAGCCCAACAGGGAGTGTAACTGAAGCTTTCTTT.

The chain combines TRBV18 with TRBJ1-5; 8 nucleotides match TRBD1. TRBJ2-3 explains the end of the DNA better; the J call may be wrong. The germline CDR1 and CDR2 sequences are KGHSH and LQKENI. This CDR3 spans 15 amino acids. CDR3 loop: CASSSGQGRDQPQYF. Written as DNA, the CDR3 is TGTGCCAGCTCATCCGGACAGGGAAGGGACCAGCCCCAGTATTTT.

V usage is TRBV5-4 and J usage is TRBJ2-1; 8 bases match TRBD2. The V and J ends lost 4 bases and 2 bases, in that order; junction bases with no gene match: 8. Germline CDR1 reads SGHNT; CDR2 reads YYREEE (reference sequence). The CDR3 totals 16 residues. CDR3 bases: TGTGCCAGCAGCCAGGAAACGGGACTAGCCTACAATGAGCAGTTCTTC. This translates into CASSQETGLAYNEQFF. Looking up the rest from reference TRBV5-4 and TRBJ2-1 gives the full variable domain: ETGVTQSPTHLIKTRGQQVTLRCSSQSGHNTVSWYQQALGQGPQFIFQYYREEENGRGNFPPRFSGLQFPNYSSELNVNALELDDSALYLCASSQETGLAYNEQFFGPGTRLTVL.

CDR3 DNA sequence: TGTGCCAGCAGCAAGGAGAGCAGTAGAACCTACGAGCAGTACTTC. The encoded protein is CASSKESSRTYEQYF. V is TRBV2 and J is TRBJ2-7; D is uncertain. V lost 6 bases to trimming and J lost 2 bases, with 17 bases between them. The CDR3 totals 15 residues. The germline gives CDR1 SNHLY, CDR2 FYNNEI. The entire variable domain, with the rest obtained from reference TRBV2 and TRBJ2-7, is as follows: EPEVTQTPSHQVTQMGQEVILRCVPISNHLYFYWYRQILGQKVEFLVSFYNNEISEKSEIFDDQFSVERPDGSNFTLKIRSTKLEDSAMYFCASSKESSRTYEQYFGPGTRLTVT.

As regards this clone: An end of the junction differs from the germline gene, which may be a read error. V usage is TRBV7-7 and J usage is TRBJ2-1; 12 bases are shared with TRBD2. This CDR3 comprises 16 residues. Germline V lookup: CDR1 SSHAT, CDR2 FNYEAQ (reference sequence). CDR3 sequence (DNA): TGTGCTAGCAGCTTAGCAGGACTAGCGGGGAGGAATGAGCAGTTCTTC. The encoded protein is CASSLAGLAGRNEQFF.

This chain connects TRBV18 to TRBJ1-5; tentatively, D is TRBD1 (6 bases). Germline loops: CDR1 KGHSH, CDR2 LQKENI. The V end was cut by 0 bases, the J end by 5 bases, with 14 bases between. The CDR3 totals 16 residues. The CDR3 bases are TGTGCCAGCTCACCACCCGGGACATATCAGGATCAGCCCCAGCATTTT. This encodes CASSPPGTYQDQPQHF.

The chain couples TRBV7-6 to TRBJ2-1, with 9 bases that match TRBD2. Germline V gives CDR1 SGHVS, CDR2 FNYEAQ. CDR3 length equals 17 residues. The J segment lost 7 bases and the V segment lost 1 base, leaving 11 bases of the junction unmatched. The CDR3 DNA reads TGTGCCAGCAGCTTAGACACTAGACTAGCGGTAGGAAATGAGCAGTTCTTC. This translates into CASSLDTRLAVGNEQFF.

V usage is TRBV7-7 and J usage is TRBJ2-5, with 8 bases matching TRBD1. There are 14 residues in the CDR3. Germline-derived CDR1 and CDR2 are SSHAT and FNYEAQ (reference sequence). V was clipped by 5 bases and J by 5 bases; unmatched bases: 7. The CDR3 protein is CASSPDRGWETQYF. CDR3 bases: TGTGCCAGCAGCCCAGACAGGGGCTGGGAGACCCAGTACTTC.

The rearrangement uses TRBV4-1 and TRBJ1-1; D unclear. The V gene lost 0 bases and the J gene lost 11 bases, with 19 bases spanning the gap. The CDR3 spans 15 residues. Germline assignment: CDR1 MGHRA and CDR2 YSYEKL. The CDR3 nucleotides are TGCGCCAGCAGCCAAGATTTACGGATGGCCCTGAGGGCTTTCTTT. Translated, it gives CASSQDLRMALRAFF.

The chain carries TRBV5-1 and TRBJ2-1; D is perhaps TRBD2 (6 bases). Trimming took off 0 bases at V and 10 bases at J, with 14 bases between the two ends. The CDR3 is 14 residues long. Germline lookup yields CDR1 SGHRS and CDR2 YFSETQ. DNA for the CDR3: TGCGCCAGCAGCTTGGGGGGTGGGGCGGGAGAGCAGTTCTTC. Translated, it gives CASSLGGGAGEQFF.

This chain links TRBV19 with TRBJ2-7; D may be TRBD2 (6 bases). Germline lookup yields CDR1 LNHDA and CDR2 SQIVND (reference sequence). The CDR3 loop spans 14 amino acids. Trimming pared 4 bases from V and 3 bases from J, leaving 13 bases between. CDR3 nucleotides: TGTGCCAGTAGTACCGCCGGGACTTACTACGAGCAGTACTTC. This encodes CASSTAGTYYEQYF.

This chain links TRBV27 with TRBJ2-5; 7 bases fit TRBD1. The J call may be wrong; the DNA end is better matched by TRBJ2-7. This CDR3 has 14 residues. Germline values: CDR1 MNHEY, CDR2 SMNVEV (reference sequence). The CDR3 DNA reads TGTGCCAGCAGTGGGCAGGGGGATGCCTACGAGCAGTACTTC. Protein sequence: CASSGQGDAYEQYF.

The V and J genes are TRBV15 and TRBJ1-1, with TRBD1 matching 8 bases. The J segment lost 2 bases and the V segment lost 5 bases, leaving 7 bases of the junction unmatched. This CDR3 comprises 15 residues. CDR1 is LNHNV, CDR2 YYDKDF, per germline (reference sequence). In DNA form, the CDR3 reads TGTGCCACCAGCGTCATCAGGGGGCATAACACTGAAGCTTTCTTT. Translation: CATSVIRGHNTEAFF.

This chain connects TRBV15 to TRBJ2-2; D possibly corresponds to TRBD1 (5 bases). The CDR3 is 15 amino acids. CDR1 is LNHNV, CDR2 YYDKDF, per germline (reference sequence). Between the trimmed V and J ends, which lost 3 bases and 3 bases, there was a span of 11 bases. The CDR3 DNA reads TGTGCCACCAGCAGGCGACAGATATACACCGGGGAGCTGTTTTTT. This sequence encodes CATSRRQIYTGELFF.

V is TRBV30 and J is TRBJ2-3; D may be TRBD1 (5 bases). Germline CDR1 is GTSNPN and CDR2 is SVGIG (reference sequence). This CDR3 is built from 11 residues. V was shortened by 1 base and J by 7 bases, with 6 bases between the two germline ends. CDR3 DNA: TGTGCCTGGAGTGACAGGAATACGCAGTATTTT. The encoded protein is CAWSDRNTQYF. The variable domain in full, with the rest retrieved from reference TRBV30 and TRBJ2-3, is SQTIHQWPATLVQPVGSPLSLECTVEGTSNPNLYWYRQAAGRGLQLLFYSVGIGQISSEVPQNLSASRPQDRQFILSSKKLLLSDSGFYLCAWSDRNTQYFGPGTRLTVL.

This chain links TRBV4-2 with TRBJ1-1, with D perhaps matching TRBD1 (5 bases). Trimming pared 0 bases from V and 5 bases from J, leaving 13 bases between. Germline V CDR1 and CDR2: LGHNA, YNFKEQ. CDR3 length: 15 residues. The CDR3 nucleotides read TGTGCCAGCAGCCAAGATATCCGGGGGGGGACTGAAGCTTTCTTT. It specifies CASSQDIRGGTEAFF.

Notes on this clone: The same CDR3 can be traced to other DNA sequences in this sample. CDR3 region: CASSPLPSSSSYNEQFF. In DNA form, the CDR3 reads TGTGCCAGCTCACCACTTCCTAGTTCCTCCTCCTACAATGAGCAGTTCTTC. The gene calls are TRBV18 and TRBJ2-1; D unclear. Germline-derived CDR1 and CDR2 are KGHSH and LQKENI. Trimming cost V 1 base and J 0 bases, with 13 bases left between them. The CDR3 spans 17 residues.

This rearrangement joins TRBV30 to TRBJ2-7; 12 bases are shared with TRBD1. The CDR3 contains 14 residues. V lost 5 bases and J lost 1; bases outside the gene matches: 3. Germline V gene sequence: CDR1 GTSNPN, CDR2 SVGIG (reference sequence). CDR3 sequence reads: CAWGTGGVSYEQYF. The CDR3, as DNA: TGTGCCTGGGGGACAGGGGGCGTGTCCTACGAGCAGTACTTC.

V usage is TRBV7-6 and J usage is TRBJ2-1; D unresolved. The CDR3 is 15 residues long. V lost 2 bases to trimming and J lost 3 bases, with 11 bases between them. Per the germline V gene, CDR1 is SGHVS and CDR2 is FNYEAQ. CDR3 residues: CASSLRTGSYNEQFF. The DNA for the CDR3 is TGTGCCAGCAGCTTAAGAACGGGTAGCTACAATGAGCAGTTCTTC.